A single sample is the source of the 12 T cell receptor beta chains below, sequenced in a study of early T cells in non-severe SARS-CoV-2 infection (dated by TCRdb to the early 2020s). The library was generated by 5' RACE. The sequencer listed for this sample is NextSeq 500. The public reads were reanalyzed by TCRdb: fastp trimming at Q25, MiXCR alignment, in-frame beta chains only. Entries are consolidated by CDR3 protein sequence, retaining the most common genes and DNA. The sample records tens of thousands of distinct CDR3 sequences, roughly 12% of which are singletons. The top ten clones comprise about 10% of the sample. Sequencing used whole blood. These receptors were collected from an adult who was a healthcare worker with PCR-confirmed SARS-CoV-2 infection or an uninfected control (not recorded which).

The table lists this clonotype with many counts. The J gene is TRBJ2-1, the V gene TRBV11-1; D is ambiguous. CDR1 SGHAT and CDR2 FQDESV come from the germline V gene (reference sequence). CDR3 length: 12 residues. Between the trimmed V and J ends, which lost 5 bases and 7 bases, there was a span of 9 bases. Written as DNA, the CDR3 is TGTGCCAGCAGCCGGATAAAAAATGAGCAGTTCTTC. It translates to CASSRIKNEQFF.

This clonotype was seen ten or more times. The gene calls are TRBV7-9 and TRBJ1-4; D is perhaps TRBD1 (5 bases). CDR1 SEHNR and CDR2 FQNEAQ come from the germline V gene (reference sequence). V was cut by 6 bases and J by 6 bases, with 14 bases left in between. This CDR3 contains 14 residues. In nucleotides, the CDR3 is TGTGCCAGCAGGAACCGGGACGGTGATGAAAAACTGTTTTTT. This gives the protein CASRNRDGDEKLFF.

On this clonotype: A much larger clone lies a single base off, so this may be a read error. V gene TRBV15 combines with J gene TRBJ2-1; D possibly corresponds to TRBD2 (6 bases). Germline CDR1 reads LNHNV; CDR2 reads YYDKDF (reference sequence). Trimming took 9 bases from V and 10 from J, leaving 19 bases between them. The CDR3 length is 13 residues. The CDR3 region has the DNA TGTGCCACGAGAGGGGAGGAAGCATGGGAGCAGTTCTTC. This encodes CATRGEEAWEQFF.

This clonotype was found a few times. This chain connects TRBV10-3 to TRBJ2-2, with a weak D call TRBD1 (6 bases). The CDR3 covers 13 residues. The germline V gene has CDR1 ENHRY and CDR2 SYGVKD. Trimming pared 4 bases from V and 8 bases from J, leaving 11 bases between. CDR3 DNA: TGTGCCATCAGTGCTGGACAGAGAGGGGAGCTGTTTTTT. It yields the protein CAISAGQRGELFF.

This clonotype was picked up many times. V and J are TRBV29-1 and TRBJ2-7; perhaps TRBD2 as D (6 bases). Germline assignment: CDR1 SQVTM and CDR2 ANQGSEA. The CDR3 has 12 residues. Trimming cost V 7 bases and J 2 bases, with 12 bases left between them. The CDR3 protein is CSAGTATYEQYF. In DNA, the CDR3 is TGCAGCGCCGGGACTGCCACCTACGAGCAGTACTTC.

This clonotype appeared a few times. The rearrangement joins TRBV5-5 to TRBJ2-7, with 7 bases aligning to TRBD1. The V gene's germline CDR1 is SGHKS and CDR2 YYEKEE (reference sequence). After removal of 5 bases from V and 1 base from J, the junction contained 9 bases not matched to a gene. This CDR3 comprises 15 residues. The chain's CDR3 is CASRLGQSYSYEQYF. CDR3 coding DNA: TGTGCCAGCAGGCTGGGACAGTCTTATTCCTACGAGCAGTACTTC.

The CDR3 is CASASYEQFF. In nucleotides, the CDR3 is TGTGCCAGCGCCTCTTACGAGCAGTTCTTC. The chain carries TRBV6-6 and TRBJ2-1, with D unclear. Per the germline V gene, CDR1 is MNHNY and CDR2 is SVGAGI (reference sequence). The CDR3 is 10 amino acids. Trimming removed 8 bases from V and 10 bases from J, with 9 bases in between.

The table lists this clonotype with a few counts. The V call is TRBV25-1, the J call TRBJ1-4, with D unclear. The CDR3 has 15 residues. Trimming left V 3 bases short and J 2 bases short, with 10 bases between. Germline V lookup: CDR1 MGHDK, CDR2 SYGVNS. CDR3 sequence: CASSERADTNEKLFF. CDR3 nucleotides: TGTGCCAGCAGTGAGCGGGCAGACACTAATGAAAAACTGTTTTTT. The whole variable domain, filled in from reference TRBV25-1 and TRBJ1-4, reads EADIYQTPRYLVIGTGKKITLECSQTMGHDKMYWYQQDPGMELHLIHYSYGVNSTEKGDLSSESTVSRIRTEHFPLTLESARPSHTSQYLCASSERADTNEKLFFGSGTQLSVL.

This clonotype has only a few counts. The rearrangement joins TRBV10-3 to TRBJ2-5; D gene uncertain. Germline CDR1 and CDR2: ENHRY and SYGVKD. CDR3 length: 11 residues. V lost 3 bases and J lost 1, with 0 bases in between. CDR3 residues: CAISDQETQYF. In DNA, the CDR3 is TGTGCCATCAGTGACCAAGAGACCCAGTACTTC.

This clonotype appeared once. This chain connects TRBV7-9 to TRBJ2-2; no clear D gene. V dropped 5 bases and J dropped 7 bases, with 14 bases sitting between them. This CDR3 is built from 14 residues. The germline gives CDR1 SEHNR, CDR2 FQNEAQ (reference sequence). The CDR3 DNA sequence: TGTGCCAGCAGCCAAAGGGCCGCCGGCGGGGAGCTGTTTTTT. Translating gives CASSQRAAGGELFF.

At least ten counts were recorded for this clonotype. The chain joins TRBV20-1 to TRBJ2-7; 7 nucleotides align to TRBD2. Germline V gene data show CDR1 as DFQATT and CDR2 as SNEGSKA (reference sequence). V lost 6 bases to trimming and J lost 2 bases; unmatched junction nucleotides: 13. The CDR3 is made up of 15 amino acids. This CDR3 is CSAPNKAGFAYEQYF. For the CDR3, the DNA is TGCAGTGCCCCAAATAAAGCGGGGTTCGCCTACGAGCAGTACTTC.

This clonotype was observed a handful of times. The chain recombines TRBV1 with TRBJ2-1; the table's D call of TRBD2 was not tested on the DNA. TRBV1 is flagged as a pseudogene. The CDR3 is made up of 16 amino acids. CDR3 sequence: CTSRLTSEAPYNEQFF. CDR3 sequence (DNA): TGCACCAGCAGGCTGACTAGCGAGGCCCCCTACAATGAGCAGTTCTTC.